Sequencing of this T cell receptor (beta chain) was carried out in a study of PD-1 blockade in classical Hodgkin lymphoma. Background on the study: Intravenous infusions of nivolumab 3 mg/kg reached patients every 2 weeks.

General study results and limits: CD8+ TCR diversity did not rise significantly by C4D1, unlike CD4+.

Profiling relied on immunoSEQ multiplex PCR, and the TCRdb table lists in-frame clones only, not all of them. Of under 20,000 clones listed, about three quarters are singletons. The time point: cycle 4 day 1 (C4D1), after 5 to 7 weeks of nivolumab. Each of the patients experienced relapse following autologous stem cell transplantation, and their brentuximab vedotin exposure differed. This clone was seen many times. Its target is unknown. The CDR3 has 14 amino acids. Germline CDR1 is GTSNPN and CDR2 is SVGIG (reference sequence). With 2 bases clipped from V and 4 bases from J, the junction kept 4 bases outside the gene matches.

Source: peripheral blood mononuclear cells (PBMCs), taken before the fourth cycle of nivolumab. This rearrangement joins TRBV30 to TRBJ2-2, with 7 positions matching TRBD1. The source of this sequence is a human donor with classical Hodgkin lymphoma. The CDR3 coding sequence is TGTGCCTGGAGTCCCGGGACAGTCACCGGGGAGCTGTTTTTT. Encoded protein: CAWSPGTVTGELFF. Combining the CDR3 with reference TRBV30 and TRBJ2-2 gives the whole variable domain SQTIHQWPATLVQPVGSPLSLECTVEGTSNPNLYWYRQAAGRGLQLLFYSVGIGQISSEVPQNLSASRPQDRQFILSSKKLLLSDSGFYLCAWSPGTVTGELFFGEGSRLTVL.